This entry lists 25 T cell receptor delta chains sequenced from one sample in a study of gammadelta T cells in human blood. TCRdb processed the RT-PCR reads again with the CATT caller. The table lists fewer than 2,000 delta-chain clones, 5% to 8.5% of them singletons. The sample taken for sequencing was non-Vgamma9Vdelta2 gamma-delta T cells from fetal blood. Receptors originate from a human fetus.

By proportion, this clone is medium-sized. The V and J genes are TRDV1 and TRDJ1; TRDD3 aligns across 9 bases. Trimming took 1 base from V and 0 from J; bases not matched to a gene: 12. CDR3 size: 19 residues. Germline V lookup: CDR1 TSWWSYY, CDR2 QGS. The CDR3 is CALGEPFSWGILYTDKLIF. In DNA form, the CDR3 reads TGTGCTCTTGGGGAACCGTTTTCCTGGGGGATCCTGTACACCGATAAACTCATCTTT.

By its share, this clone is medium-sized. The chain is built from TRDV2 and TRDJ3; 12 bases are shared with TRDD3. J lost 0 bases, V lost 1 base, and 6 bases had no gene match. Germline lookup yields CDR1 GEAIGNYY and CDR2 EKD. The CDR3 spans 20 residues. CDR3 sequence: CACDTYWGIPSSWDTRQMFF. In DNA, the CDR3 is TGTGCCTGTGACACGTACTGGGGGATACCTAGCTCCTGGGACACCCGACAGATGTTTTTC.

In regard to this clone: Being one base from a much bigger clone, this may be a read error. This chain joins TRDV2 and TRDJ1; 10 bases line up with TRDD3. As TCRdb names no J gene, one was assigned here on the basis of a DNA match to germline. The CDR3 consists of 15 residues. From germline, CDR1 is GEAIGNYY and CDR2 EKD. CDR3 sequence: CARDTVLGDTDKLIF. Written as DNA, the CDR3 is TGTGCCCGTGACACCGTACTGGGGGATACCGATAAACTCATCTTT.

The chain employs TRDV2 and TRDJ3, with 10 bases fitting TRDD3. In the absence of a J gene in TCRdb, the DNA was matched to germline to assign it here. V was pared by 3 bases and J by 0 bases, with 4 bases of the junction left unmatched. CDR1 GEAIGNYY and CDR2 EKD come from the germline V gene. The CDR3 spans 18 residues. The CDR3 DNA is TGTGCCTGTGACGAGTACTGGGGGATCTCCTGGGACACCCGACAGATGTTTTTC. Residues: CACDEYWGISWDTRQMFF.

This clone was counted a few times. Given a far larger clone just one base away, this is likely a sequencing read error. This rearrangement joins TRDV3 to TRDJ3; 8 positions agree with TRDD3. Trimming at V came to 1 base and at J to 1 base, leaving 0 bases not matched to a gene. The CDR3 loop spans 15 amino acids. CDR1 is TVYSNPD and CDR2 is GDNSRS in the germline V gene (reference sequence). The CDR3 DNA sequence: TGTGCCTTTACTGGGGGATCCTGGGACACCCGACAGATGTTTTTC. This encodes CAFTGGSWDTRQMFF.

By sample share, this clone is large. J is TRDJ2 and V is TRAV29/DV5, with 9 nucleotides matching TRDD3. CDR3 size: 15 residues. The ends lost 0 bases at V and 5 bases at J; junction bases unmatched: 5. Germline V gene sequence: CDR1 NSMFDY, CDR2 ISSIKDK. The CDR3 reads CAASGLLGDTAQLFF. The CDR3 bases are TGTGCAGCAAGCGGCCTTCTGGGGGATACAGCACAACTCTTCTTT.

By proportion, this clone is medium-sized. The rearrangement uses TRDV1 and TRDJ1; TRDD3 aligns across 13 bases. CDR3 length equals 19 residues. The V gene's germline CDR1 is TSWWSYY and CDR2 QGS. J was trimmed by 3 bases and V by 0 bases; bases with no gene match: 10. The CDR3 loop reads CALGELRTGGYGSADKLIF. In DNA form, the CDR3 reads TGTGCTCTTGGGGAACTACGTACTGGGGGATACGGGTCTGCCGATAAACTCATCTTT.

This clone showed up just a few times. The chain couples TRDV3 to TRDJ2; D perhaps matches TRDD3 (6 bases). The CDR3 is made up of 13 amino acids. V lost 2 bases and J 12 bases, leaving 19 bases between the germline ends. Germline lookup yields CDR1 TVYSNPD and CDR2 GDNSRS (reference sequence). CDR3 in amino acids: CAFGHWVTGKLFF. CDR3 DNA sequence: TGTGCCTTTGGTCACTGGGTGACCGGTAAACTCTTCTTT.

Points on this clone: This may be a read error, as it is one base from a much larger clone. The gene calls are TRDV2 and TRDJ3; 7 positions agree with TRDD3. Matching the DNA to germline supplied the J gene, which TCRdb does not give. Germline V lookup: CDR1 GEAIGNYY, CDR2 EKD. The CDR3 is 17 amino acids. This chain's CDR3 is CACDTRGISCDTRQMFF. DNA for the CDR3: TGTGCCTGTGACACCCGGGGGATCTCCTGTGACACCCGACAGATGTTTTTC.

By proportion, this clone is medium-sized. This chain connects TRDV2 to TRDJ1; maybe TRDD3 (6 bases). Germline V gene data show CDR1 as GEAIGNYY and CDR2 as EKD. V lost 3 bases and J lost 2, with 15 bases in between. The CDR3 sequence is 15 residues long. The CDR3 nucleotides read TGTGCCTGTGACTCCCGGACTGGGTTAACCGATAAACTCATCTTT. Its translation: CACDSRTGLTDKLIF.

In this sample, this clone is medium-sized (0.01 to 0.1%). The chain employs TRDV1 and TRDJ2; TRDD3 might be the D (6 bases). Germline CDR1 reads TSWWSYY; CDR2 reads QGS. Trimming shortened V by 0 bases and J by 0 bases, and 14 bases separated the two germline ends. The length of the CDR3 is 18 residues. CDR3 protein: CALGELVLGWALTAQLFF. CDR3 DNA: TGTGCTCTTGGGGAACTAGTACTGGGTTGGGCTTTGACAGCACAACTCTTCTTT.

This clone has only a few counts. One base away lies a much larger clone, so this may be a sequencing read error. V gene TRDV1 combines with J gene TRDJ1, with TRDD3 matching 9 bases. CDR3 length: 19 amino acids. Germline V gives CDR1 TSWWSYY, CDR2 QGS. CDR3 DNA: TGTGCTCTTAGGGAACCGTTTTCCTGGGGGATCCTGTACACCGATAAACTCATCTTT. Its protein product is CALREPFSWGILYTDKLIF.

Points on this clone: A far larger clone is one base from this, pointing to a likely read error. This sequence joins TRDV3 and TRDJ3, with a possible D match to TRDD3 (5 bases). TCRdb is silent on the J gene; assignment here came from matching the DNA to germline. The V and J ends lost 1 base and 3 bases respectively, with 19 bases between them. The CDR3 length is 18 residues. Per the germline V gene, CDR1 is TVYSNPD and CDR2 is GDNSRS (reference sequence). CDR3 loop: CAFKPLYWGHWDTRQMFF. The CDR3 coding sequence is TGTGCCTTTAAACCCCTATATTGGGGACACTGGGACACCCGACAGATGTTTTTC.

Sample share makes this clone medium-sized (0.01 to 0.1%). This sequence joins TRAV29/DV5 and TRDJ3; 11 bases fit TRDD3. The CDR3 sequence is 17 residues long. The germline V gene encodes CDR1 NSMFDY and CDR2 ISSIKDK. Losses at the gene ends were 1 base for V and 2 bases for J; bases not matched to a gene: 2. As DNA, the CDR3 is TGTGCAGCAAGCTGGGGGATACGCGCCTGGGACACCCGACAGATGTTTTTC. The encoded protein is CAASWGIRAWDTRQMFF.

This clone qualifies as large. The V and J genes are TRAV38-2/DV8 and TRDJ2; 9 nucleotides align to TRDD3. There are 16 residues in the CDR3. CDR1 and CDR2 (germline): TSESDYY, QEAYKQQN. Germline trimming cut 0 bases from V and 3 bases from J; bases unmatched to any gene: 3. The CDR3 region has the DNA TGTGCTTATAGGAGCGCTGACTGGGGGATGACAGCACAACTCTTCTTT. This sequence encodes CAYRSADWGMTAQLFF.

This clone is large in the sample. The chain combines TRDV1 with TRDJ2; 13 nucleotides match TRDD3. V lost 5 bases to trimming and J lost 7 bases; unmatched junction nucleotides: 10. The V gene's germline CDR1 is TSWWSYY and CDR2 QGS. The CDR3 sequence is 17 residues long. CDR3 residues: CALGIHRTGGYGAQLFF. The CDR3, as DNA: TGTGCTCTTGGGATCCACCGTACTGGGGGATACGGAGCACAACTCTTCTTT.

By share of the sample, this clone is large. Because the CDR3's place on the DNA is in doubt, the DNA is left out and the CDR3 is given as listed by TCRdb. The V gene is TRDV1, the J gene TRDJ1; whether TRDD3, the table's D call, matches the DNA was not checked. From its first to its last residue, the CDR3 has 15 amino acids. CDR1 TSWWSYY and CDR2 QGS come from the germline V gene. The CDR3 sequence: CALGELWGLVDKLIF.

This clone was seen more than once but under ten times. This clone may be a read error of a much larger clone one base away. The chain has TRAV29/DV5 and TRDJ3, with 12 bases matching TRDD3. This CDR3 is built from 19 residues. Germline-derived CDR1 and CDR2 are NSMFDY and ISSIKDK. Here the CDR3 reads CATSAYWGIPSWDTRQMFF. The CDR3 coding sequence is TGTGCAACAAGCGCGTACTGGGGGATACCTTCCTGGGACACCCGACAGATGTTTTTC.

By share, this clone counts as medium-sized. Different DNA sequences within this sample yield the same CDR3. The chain employs TRDV1 and TRDJ1, with 10 bases lining up with TRDD3. Germline CDR1 TSWWSYY, CDR2 QGS. The J segment lost 4 bases and the V segment lost 0 bases, leaving 11 bases of the junction unmatched. The CDR3 extends over 18 amino acids. The CDR3 DNA is TGTGCTCTTGGGGAACTGGAGTGGGGGATACAGGGGCGCGATAAACTCATCTTT. Protein: CALGELEWGIQGRDKLIF.

Judged by abundance, this clone is medium-sized. V gene TRAV29/DV5 combines with J gene TRDJ1; possibly TRDD3 for D (5 bases). CDR1 is NSMFDY and CDR2 is ISSIKDK in the germline V gene. The CDR3 spans 14 residues. V was shortened by 0 bases and J by 0 bases, with 9 bases between the two germline ends. The CDR3 spells CAASAAGDTDKLIF. CDR3 sequence (DNA): TGTGCAGCAAGCGCGGCGGGGGACACCGATAAACTCATCTTT.

This clone qualifies as medium-sized. V is TRAV29/DV5 and J is TRDJ3; D ambiguous. The CDR3 spans 14 residues. Trimming removed 2 bases at V and 0 bases at J, with 3 bases between. The germline V gene has CDR1 NSMFDY and CDR2 ISSIKDK. In nucleotides, the CDR3 is TGTGCAGCAAGGAGCTCCTGGGACACCCGACAGATGTTTTTC. Protein product: CAARSSWDTRQMFF.

This clone is categorized as large. The J gene is TRDJ2, the V gene TRDV1, with 7 nucleotides matching TRDD3. The CDR3 loop spans 14 amino acids. CDR1 and CDR2 from the germline V gene are TSWWSYY and QGS. Losses at the gene ends were 2 bases for V and 8 bases for J; bases not matched to a gene: 5. CDR3 protein: CALGEGGFGAQLFF. CDR3 nucleotides: TGTGCTCTTGGGGAAGGGGGATTCGGGGCACAACTCTTCTTT.

Relative to its sample, this clone is medium-sized. The chain carries TRAV29/DV5 and TRDJ2; TRDD3 aligns across 9 bases. CDR3 length: 16 residues. Trimming took 0 bases from V and 6 from J; bases not matched to a gene: 9. Looked up from germline, CDR1 is NSMFDY and CDR2 is ISSIKDK. CDR3 in DNA: TGTGCAGCAAGCGTTCTACGGGGATACGGGGCAGCACAACTCTTCTTT. This codes for CAASVLRGYGAAQLFF.

Within the sample, this clone is large (0.1 to 1%). The V gene is TRDV2, the J gene TRDJ1; weak D call: TRDD3 (5 bases). Germline loops: CDR1 GEAIGNYY, CDR2 EKD. V was cut by 1 base and J by 0 bases, with 17 bases left in between. This CDR3 region has 17 residues. The CDR3 bases are TGTGCCTGTGACACGAGGGGGCCTCCCCTCAACACCGATAAACTCATCTTT. Amino acids: CACDTRGPPLNTDKLIF.

Regarding this clone: A much more abundant neighbour one base away suggests this may be a read error. Other DNA variants within this sample encode the same CDR3. For the J gene the call is TRDJ3; the V gene lacks a call; TRDD3 reflects the table's D call only, with no check against the DNA. This CDR3 has 17 residues. CDR3 DNA sequence: TGTGCTGTGGCTGGGGGATACGTCCCATGGGACACCCGACAGATGTTTTTC. Amino acid sequence: CAVAGGYVPWDTRQMFF.